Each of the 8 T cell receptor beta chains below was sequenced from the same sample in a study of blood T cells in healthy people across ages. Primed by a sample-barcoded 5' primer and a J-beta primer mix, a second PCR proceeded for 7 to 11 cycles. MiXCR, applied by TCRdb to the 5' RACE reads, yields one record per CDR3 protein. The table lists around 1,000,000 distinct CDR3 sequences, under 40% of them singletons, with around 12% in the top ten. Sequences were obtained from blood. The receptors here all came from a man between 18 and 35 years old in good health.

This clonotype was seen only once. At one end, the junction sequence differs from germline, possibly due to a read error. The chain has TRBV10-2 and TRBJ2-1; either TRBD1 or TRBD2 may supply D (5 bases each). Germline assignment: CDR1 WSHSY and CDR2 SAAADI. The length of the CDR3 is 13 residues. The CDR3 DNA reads TGCACCAGCAGCCGGGACGTGGACAATGAGCAGTTCTTC. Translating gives CTSSRDVDNEQFF.

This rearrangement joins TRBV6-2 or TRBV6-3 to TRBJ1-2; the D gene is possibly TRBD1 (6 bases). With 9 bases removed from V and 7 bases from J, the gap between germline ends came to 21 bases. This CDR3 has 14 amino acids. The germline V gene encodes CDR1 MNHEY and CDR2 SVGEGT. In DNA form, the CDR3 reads TGTGCCAGTACTGGAAACAACAGGGACCCTGGCTACACCTTC. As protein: CASTGNNRDPGYTF.

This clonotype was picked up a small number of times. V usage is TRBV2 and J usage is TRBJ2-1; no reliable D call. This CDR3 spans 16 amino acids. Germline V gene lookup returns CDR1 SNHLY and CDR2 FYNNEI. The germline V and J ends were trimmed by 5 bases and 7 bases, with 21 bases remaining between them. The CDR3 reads CASSFGLFLLRNEQFF. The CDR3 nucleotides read TGTGCCAGCAGTTTCGGTCTATTTTTATTACGAAATGAGCAGTTCTTC.

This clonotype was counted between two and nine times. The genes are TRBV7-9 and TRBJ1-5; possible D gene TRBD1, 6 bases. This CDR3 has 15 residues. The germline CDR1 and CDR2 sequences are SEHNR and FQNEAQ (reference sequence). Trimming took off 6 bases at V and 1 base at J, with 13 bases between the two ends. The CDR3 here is CASSPRGDSNQPQHF. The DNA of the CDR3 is TGTGCCAGCAGTCCAAGGGGGGACAGCAATCAGCCCCAGCATTTT.

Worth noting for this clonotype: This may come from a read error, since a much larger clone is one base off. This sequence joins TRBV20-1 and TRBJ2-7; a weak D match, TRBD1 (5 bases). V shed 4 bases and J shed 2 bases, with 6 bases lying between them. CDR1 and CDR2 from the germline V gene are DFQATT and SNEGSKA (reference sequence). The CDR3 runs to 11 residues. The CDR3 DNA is TGCAGTGCTATACAGGCCTACGAGCAGTACTTC. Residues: CSAIQAYEQYF.

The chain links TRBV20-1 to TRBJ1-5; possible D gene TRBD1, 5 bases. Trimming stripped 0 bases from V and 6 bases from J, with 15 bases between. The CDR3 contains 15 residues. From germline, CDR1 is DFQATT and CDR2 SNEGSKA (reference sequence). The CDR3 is CSARDGSGSGQPQHF. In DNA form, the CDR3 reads TGCAGTGCTAGAGATGGTTCAGGGTCGGGTCAGCCCCAGCATTTT.

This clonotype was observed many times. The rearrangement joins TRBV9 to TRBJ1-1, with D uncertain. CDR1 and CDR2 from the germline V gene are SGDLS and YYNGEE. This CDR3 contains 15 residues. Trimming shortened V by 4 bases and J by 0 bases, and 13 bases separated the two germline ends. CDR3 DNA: TGTGCCAGCAGCCCGGCGTCGGTCATGAACACTGAAGCTTTCTTT. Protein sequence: CASSPASVMNTEAFF.

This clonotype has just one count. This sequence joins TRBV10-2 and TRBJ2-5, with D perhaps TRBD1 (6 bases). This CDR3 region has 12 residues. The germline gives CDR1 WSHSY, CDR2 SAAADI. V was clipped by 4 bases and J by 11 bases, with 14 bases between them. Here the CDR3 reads CASSGDMYEQYF. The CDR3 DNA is TGCGCCAGCAGTGGGGACATGTACGAACAGTACTTC.